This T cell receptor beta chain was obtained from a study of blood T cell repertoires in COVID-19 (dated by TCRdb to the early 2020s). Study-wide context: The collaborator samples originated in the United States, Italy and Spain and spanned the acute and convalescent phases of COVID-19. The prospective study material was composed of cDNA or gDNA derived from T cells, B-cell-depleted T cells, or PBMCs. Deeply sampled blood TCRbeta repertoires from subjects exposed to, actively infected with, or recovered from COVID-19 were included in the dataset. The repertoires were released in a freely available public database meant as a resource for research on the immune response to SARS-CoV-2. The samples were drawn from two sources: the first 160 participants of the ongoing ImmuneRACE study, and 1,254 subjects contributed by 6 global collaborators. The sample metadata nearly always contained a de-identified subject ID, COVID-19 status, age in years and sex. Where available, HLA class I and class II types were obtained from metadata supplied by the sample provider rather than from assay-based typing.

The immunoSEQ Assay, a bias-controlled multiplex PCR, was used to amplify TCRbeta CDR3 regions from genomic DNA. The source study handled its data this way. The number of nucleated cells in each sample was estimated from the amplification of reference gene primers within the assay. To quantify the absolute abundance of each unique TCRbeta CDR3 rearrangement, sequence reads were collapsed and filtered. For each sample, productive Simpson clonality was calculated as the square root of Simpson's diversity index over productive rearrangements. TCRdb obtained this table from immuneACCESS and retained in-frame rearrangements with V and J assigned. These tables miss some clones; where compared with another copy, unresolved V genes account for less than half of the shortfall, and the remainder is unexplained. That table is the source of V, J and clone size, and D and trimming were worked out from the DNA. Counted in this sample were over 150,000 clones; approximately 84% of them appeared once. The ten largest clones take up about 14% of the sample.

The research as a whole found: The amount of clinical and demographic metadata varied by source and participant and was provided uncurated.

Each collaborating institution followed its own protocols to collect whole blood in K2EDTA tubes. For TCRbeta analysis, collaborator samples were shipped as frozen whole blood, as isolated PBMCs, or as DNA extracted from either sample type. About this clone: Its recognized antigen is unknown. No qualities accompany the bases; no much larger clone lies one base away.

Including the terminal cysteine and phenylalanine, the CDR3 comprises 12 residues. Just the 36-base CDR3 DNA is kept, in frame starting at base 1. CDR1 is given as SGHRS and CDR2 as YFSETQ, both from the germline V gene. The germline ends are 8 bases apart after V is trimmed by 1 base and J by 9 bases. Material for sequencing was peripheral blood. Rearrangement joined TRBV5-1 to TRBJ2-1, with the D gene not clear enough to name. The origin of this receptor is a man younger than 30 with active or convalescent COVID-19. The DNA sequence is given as TGCGCCAGCAGCTTGACATTCCGTGAGCAGTTCTTC. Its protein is CASSLTFREQFF.